Following are 12 T cell receptor beta chains from one sample sequenced in a study of blood T cell repertoires in COVID-19. TCRdb's table, derived via immunoSEQ multiplex PCR, lists solely in-frame clones and lacks some. The sample contains 150,000 to 200,000 clones, nearly 85% of which appear only once. Sample: peripheral blood. The receptors shown here come from a woman aged 25 to 39 with acute or convalescent COVID-19.

This clone was observed a single time. The genes are TRBV5-5 and TRBJ1-5; 7 nucleotides agree with TRBD1. Germline V gives CDR1 SGHKS, CDR2 YYEKEE (reference sequence). Trimming at V came to 4 bases and at J to 4 bases, leaving 11 bases not matched to a gene. The CDR3 extends over 16 amino acids. CDR3 loop: CASSPLDGQANQPQHF. CDR3 nucleotides: TGTGCCAGCAGCCCACTTGATGGACAGGCTAATCAGCCCCAGCATTTT.

The chain uses TRBV28 and TRBJ1-1, with D possibly being TRBD1 (5 bases). Germline CDR1 reads MDHEN; CDR2 reads SYDVKM. The CDR3 runs 14 residues. Trimming removed 2 bases from V and 5 bases from J, with 12 bases in between. The DNA for the CDR3 is TGTGCCAGCAGTTTACTAGGGGTGGCGACTGAAGCTTTCTTT. It encodes CASSLLGVATEAFF.

V usage is TRBV15 and J usage is TRBJ1-2; D is unresolved. The length of the CDR3 is 14 residues. V was trimmed by 2 bases and J by 0 bases, leaving 7 bases between them. The germline V gene encodes CDR1 LNHNV and CDR2 YYDKDF (reference sequence). CDR3 in DNA: TGTGCCACCAGCAGAAGAACAGCTAACTATGGCTACACCTTC. Translation: CATSRRTANYGYTF.

This chain links TRBV12-3 or TRBV12-4 with TRBJ1-5; D uncertain. The CDR3 runs to 13 residues. Trimming shortened V by 3 bases and J by 2 bases, and 5 bases separated the two germline ends. DNA of the CDR3: TGTGCCAGCAGTTTGGCTGGCAATCAGCCCCAGCATTTT. This translates into CASSLAGNQPQHF.

The CDR3 DNA sequence: TGTGCCAGCAGCGGGACAGGGGGCGCTGAAGCTTTCTTT. Translation: CASSGTGGAEAFF. The chain joins TRBV9 to TRBJ1-1; 11 bases are shared with TRBD1. Germline V gene data show CDR1 as SGDLS and CDR2 as YYNGEE. The CDR3 consists of 13 residues. J lost 6 bases, V lost 3 bases, and 1 base had no gene match.

The chain couples TRBV30 to TRBJ1-2; TRBD1 aligns across 9 bases. The trim removed 6 bases at V and 5 bases at J, leaving 4 bases unmatched. The CDR3 contains 12 residues. Per the germline V gene, CDR1 is GTSNPN and CDR2 is SVGIG (reference sequence). CDR3 amino acids: CACPGQGYGYTF. The CDR3 bases are TGTGCCTGTCCGGGACAGGGATATGGCTACACCTTC.

This clone was seen a single time. CDR3 nucleotide sequence: TGTGCCAGCAGTTACACCCGGGACTACGAGCAGTACTTC. Translating it yields CASSYTRDYEQYF. The rearrangement uses TRBV6-5 and TRBJ2-7; D possibly corresponds to TRBD2 (5 bases). The CDR3 length is 13 residues. V lost 2 bases, J lost 3 bases, and 8 bases lay in between. CDR1 MNHEY and CDR2 SVGAGI come from the germline V gene.

The rearrangement uses TRBV6-5 and TRBJ1-5, with TRBD1 as a possible D gene (5 bases). The CDR3 is made up of 14 amino acids. V was cut by 2 bases and J by 3 bases, with 8 bases left in between. CDR1 and CDR2 from the germline V gene are MNHEY and SVGAGI. CDR3 sequence (DNA): TGTGCCAGCAGTTACCGTGGGGCCAATCAGCCCCAGCATTTT. Protein sequence: CASSYRGANQPQHF.

The rearrangement joins TRBV27 to TRBJ2-1; D is perhaps TRBD1 (5 bases). This CDR3 contains 16 residues. Germline V lookup: CDR1 MNHEY, CDR2 SMNVEV (reference sequence). Deletions cut 3 bases from V and 1 base from J, with 13 bases between. The CDR3 is CASSLGRVGSYNEQFF. CDR3 in DNA: TGTGCCAGCAGTTTGGGCAGGGTAGGATCCTACAATGAGCAGTTCTTC.

The rearrangement joins TRBV27 to TRBJ2-3; TRBD2 is a possible D gene (7 bases). CDR1 MNHEY and CDR2 SMNVEV come from the germline V gene (reference sequence). This CDR3 has 15 amino acids. Trimming cost V 6 bases and J 2 bases, with 15 bases left between them. CDR3 residues: CASSPGGPPTDTQYF. CDR3 DNA: TGTGCCAGCAGCCCCGGGGGGCCCCCCACAGATACGCAGTATTTT.

The V and J genes are TRBV16 and TRBJ2-3, with 11 positions matching TRBD2. CDR1 and CDR2 from the germline V gene are KGHSY and FQNENV. The CDR3 is 16 amino acids. V trimming: 3 bases; J trimming: 1 base; junction bases outside the gene matches: 3. The CDR3 protein is CASSHLLAGGTDTQYF. Here the CDR3 DNA reads TGTGCCAGCAGCCATTTACTAGCGGGAGGCACAGATACGCAGTATTTT.

This clone was detected a few times. The chain carries TRBV7-8 and TRBJ1-2; 7 bases are a match to TRBD1. CDR1 SGHVS and CDR2 FQNEAQ come from the germline V gene. J lost 8 bases, V lost 1 base, and 7 bases had no gene match. There are 14 residues in the CDR3. The CDR3 region is CASSLGGTDFGYTF. In DNA, the CDR3 is TGTGCCAGCAGCTTAGGGGGGACAGATTTCGGCTACACCTTC. Full variable domain (remainder filled in from reference TRBV7-8 and TRBJ1-2): GAGVSQSPRYKVAKRGQDVALRCDPISGHVSLFWYQQALGQGPEFLTYFQNEAQLDKSGLPSDRFFAERPEGSVSTLKIQRTQQEDSAVYLCASSLGGTDFGYTFGSGTRLTVV.